This T cell receptor (beta chain) was documented in a study of T cell changes during pregnancy in multiple sclerosis. The data were produced by immunoSEQ multiplex PCR, yet TCRdb's version contains in-frame clones alone and is incomplete. In the table there are roughly 35,000 clones, about 91% of which are singletons. The sequence derives from a female donor in good health, enrolled as a control in a pregnancy study. The source was CD4+ T cells from peripheral blood mononuclear cells, collected in the third trimester of pregnancy.

CDR3 residues: CASSNFLGQNTEAFF. The CDR3 DNA is TGCGCCAGCAGCAATTTCCTGGGACAGAACACTGAAGCTTTCTTT. V gene TRBV5-1 combines with J gene TRBJ1-1; perhaps TRBD1 as D (6 bases). Trimming removed 4 bases from V and 1 base from J, with 14 bases in between. CDR3 length equals 15 residues. Germline CDR1 is SGHRS and CDR2 is YFSETQ.